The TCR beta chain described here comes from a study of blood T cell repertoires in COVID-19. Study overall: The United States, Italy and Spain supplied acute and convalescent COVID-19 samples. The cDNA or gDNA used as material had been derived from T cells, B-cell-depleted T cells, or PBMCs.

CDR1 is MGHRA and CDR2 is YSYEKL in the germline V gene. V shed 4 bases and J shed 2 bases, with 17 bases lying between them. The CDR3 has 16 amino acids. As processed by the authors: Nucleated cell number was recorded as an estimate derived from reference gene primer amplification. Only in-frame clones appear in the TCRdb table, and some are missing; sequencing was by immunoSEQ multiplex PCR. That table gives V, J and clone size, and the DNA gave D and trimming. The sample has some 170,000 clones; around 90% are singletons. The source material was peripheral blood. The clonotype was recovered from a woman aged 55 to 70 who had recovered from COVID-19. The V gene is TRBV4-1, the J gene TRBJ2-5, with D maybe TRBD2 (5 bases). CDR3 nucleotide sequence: TGCGCCAGCAGCCCCCGGTCGGGGTGGGGTCAAGAGACCCAGTACTTC. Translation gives CASSPRSGWGQETQYF.